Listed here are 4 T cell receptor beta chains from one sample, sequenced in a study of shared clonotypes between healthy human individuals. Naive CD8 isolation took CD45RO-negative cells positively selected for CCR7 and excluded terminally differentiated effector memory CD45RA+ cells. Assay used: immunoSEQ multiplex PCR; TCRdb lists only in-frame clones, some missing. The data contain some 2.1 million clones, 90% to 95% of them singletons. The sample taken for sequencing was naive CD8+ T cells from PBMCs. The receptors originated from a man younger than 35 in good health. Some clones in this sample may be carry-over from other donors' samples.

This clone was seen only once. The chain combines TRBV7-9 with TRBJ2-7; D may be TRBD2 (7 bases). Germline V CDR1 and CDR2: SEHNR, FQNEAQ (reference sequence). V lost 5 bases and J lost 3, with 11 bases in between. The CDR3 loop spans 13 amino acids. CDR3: CASSGGAYYEQYF. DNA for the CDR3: TGTGCCAGCAGCGGGGGGGCATACTACGAGCAGTACTTC.

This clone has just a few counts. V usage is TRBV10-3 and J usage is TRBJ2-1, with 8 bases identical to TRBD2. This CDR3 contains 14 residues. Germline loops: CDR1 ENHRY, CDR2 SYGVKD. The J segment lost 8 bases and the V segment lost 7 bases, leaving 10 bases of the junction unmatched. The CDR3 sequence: CAIKSAGGDDEQFF. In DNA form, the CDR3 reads TGTGCCATCAAGTCGGCGGGAGGTGACGATGAGCAGTTCTTC.

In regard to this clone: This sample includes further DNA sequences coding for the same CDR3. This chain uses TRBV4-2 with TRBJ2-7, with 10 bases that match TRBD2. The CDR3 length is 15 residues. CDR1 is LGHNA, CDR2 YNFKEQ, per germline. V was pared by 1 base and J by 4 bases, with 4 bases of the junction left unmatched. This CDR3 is CASSQALAGAYEQYF. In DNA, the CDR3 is TGTGCCAGCAGCCAAGCTCTAGCGGGAGCGTACGAGCAGTACTTC.

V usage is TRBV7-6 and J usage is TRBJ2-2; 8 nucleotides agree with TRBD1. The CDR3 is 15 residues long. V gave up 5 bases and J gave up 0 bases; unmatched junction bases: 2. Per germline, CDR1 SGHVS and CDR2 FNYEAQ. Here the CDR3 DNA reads TGTGCCAGCAGCGAGGACAGGGCGAACACCGGGGAGCTGTTTTTT. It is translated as CASSEDRANTGELFF.